The rows below give T cell receptor beta chains drawn from one sample of a study of T cell responses to AZD1222 COVID-19 vaccine. TCRdb's copy holds only in-frame clones and misses some; the assay was immunoSEQ multiplex PCR. This repertoire shows some 72,000 clones, about 90% found once; its top ten account for under 7.5%. This specimen consisted of peripheral blood, obtained on day 0 of MenACWY control vaccination. Receptor source: an adult in good health. Both conserved end residues are part of each CDR3. Fields, in order: J gene, clone size, D gene, V gene, CDR3 protein, CDR3 DNA. A D gene is named only where the DNA matches it firmly. A clone size is listed for some rows: how often the clone was seen (once, few, many), or a class if it is expanded.

j_gene: TRBJ2-5
abundance: NA
d_gene: TRBD1
v_gene: TRBV6-5
CDR3aa: CASSRDRDLWETQYF
CDR3nt: TGTGCCAGCAGCCGGGACAGGGACCTCTGGGAGACCCAGTACTTC

j_gene: TRBJ2-7
abundance: NA
d_gene: TRBD2
v_gene: TRBV3-1/TRBV3-2
CDR3aa: CASSQEGGSYEQYF
CDR3nt: TGTGCCAGCAGCCAAGAGGGGGGGTCCTACGAGCAGTACTTC

j_gene: TRBJ1-5
abundance: NA
d_gene: NA
v_gene: TRBV28
CDR3aa: CASSFPNQPQHF
CDR3nt: TGTGCCAGCAGTTTTCCCAATCAGCCCCAGCATTTT

j_gene: TRBJ1-6
abundance: NA
d_gene: NA
v_gene: TRBV5-1
CDR3aa: CASSLTSTDYNSPLHF
CDR3nt: TGCGCCAGCAGCCTGACGTCGACAGACTATAATTCACCCCTCCACTTT

j_gene: TRBJ1-4
abundance: NA
d_gene: TRBD1
v_gene: TRBV6-1
CDR3aa: CASSEAGTGFEKLFF
CDR3nt: TGTGCCAGCAGTGAAGCGGGGACAGGGTTTGAAAAACTGTTTTTT

j_gene: TRBJ1-2
abundance: many
d_gene: NA
v_gene: TRBV30
CDR3aa: CAWSGGGRAGLSYGYTF
CDR3nt: TGTGCCTGGAGTGGCGGTGGCAGGGCGGGTCTGTCCTATGGCTACACCTTC

j_gene: TRBJ2-7
abundance: NA
d_gene: TRBD2
v_gene: TRBV5-1
CDR3aa: CASSSRLAGGSYEQYF
CDR3nt: TGCGCCAGCAGCTCCCGACTAGCGGGGGGTTCCTACGAGCAGTACTTC

j_gene: TRBJ2-2
abundance: NA
d_gene: TRBD2
v_gene: TRBV6-4
CDR3aa: CASSDRTSGRAGTGELFF
CDR3nt: TGTGCCAGCAGTGATAGGACTAGCGGGAGGGCCGGGACCGGGGAGCTGTTTTTT

j_gene: TRBJ1-1
abundance: many
d_gene: NA
v_gene: TRBV7-9
CDR3aa: CASSPPGREAFF
CDR3nt: TGTGCCAGCAGCCCGCCGGGACGAGAAGCTTTCTTT

j_gene: TRBJ2-2
abundance: NA
d_gene: NA
v_gene: TRBV9
CDR3aa: CASSVGAGSTGELFF
CDR3nt: TGTGCCAGCAGCGTAGGTGCAGGGAGCACCGGGGAGCTGTTTTTT